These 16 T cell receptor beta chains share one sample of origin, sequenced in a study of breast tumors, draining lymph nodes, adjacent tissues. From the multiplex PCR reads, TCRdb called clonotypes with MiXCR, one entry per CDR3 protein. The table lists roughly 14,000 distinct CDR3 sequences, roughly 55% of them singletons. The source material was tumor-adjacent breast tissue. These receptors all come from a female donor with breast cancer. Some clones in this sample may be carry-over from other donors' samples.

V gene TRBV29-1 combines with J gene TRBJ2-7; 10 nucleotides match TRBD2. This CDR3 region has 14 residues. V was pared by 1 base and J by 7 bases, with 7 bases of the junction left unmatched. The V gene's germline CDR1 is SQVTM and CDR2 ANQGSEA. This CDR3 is CSVEVAGGRREQYF. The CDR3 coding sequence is TGCAGCGTTGAAGTAGCGGGGGGCCGGAGGGAGCAGTACTTC.

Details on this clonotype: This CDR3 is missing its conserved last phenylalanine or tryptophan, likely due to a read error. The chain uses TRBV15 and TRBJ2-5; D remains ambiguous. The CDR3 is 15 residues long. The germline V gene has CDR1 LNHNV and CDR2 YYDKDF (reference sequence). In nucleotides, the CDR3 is TGCGCCACCAGCAGAGTTAGGGCCAGCCAAGAGACCCAGTACCTC. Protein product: CATSRVRASQETQYL.

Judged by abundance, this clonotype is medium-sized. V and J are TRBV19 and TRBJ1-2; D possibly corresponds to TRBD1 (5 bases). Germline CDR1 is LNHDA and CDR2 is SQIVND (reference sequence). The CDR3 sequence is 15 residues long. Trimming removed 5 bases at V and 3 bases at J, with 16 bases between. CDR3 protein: CASSGGGQLHYGYTF. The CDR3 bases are TGTGCCAGTAGTGGGGGTGGGCAGCTCCACTATGGCTACACCTTC. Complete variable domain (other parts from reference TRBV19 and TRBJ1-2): DGGITQSPKYLFRKEGQNVTLSCEQNLNHDAMYWYRQDPGQGLRLIYYSQIVNDFQKGDIAEGYSVSREKKESFPLTVTSAQKNPTAFYLCASSGGGQLHYGYTFGSGTRLTVV.

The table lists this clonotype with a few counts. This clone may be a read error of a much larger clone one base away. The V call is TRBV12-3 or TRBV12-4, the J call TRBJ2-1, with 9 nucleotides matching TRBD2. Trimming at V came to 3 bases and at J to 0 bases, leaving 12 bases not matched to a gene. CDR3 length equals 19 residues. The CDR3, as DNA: TGTGCCAGCAGTTTCGAGGATGATGTGCGGGGGGGCTCCTACAATGAGCAGTTCTTC. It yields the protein CASSFEDDVRGGSYNEQFF.

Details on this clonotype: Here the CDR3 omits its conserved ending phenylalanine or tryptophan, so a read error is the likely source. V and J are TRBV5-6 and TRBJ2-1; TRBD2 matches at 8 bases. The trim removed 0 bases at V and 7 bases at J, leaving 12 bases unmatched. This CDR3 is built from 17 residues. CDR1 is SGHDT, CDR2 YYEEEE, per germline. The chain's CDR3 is CASSLEVTGGAWNEQFL. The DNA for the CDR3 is TGTGCCAGCAGCTTGGAGGTTACCGGGGGGGCATGGAATGAGCAGTTCCTC.

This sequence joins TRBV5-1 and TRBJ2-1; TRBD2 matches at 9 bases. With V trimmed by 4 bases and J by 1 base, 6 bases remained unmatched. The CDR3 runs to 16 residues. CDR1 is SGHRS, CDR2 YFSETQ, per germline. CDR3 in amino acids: CASSGGTSPSYNEQFF. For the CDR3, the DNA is TGCGCCAGCAGCGGGGGGACTAGCCCTTCCTACAATGAGCAGTTCTTC.

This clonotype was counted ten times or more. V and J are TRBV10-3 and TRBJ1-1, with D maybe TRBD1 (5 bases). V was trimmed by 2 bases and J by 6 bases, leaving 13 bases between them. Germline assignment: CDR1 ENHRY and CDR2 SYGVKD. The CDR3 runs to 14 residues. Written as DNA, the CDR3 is TGTGCCATCAGTGAGAATCTGGCAGGGCCTGAAGCTTTCTTT. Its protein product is CAISENLAGPEAFF.

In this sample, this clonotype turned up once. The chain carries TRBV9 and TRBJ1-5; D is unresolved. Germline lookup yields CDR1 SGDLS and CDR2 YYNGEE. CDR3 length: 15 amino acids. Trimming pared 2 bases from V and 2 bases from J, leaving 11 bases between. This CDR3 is CASSVGFMGNQPQHF. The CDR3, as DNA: TGTGCCAGCAGCGTGGGTTTTATGGGCAATCAGCCCCAGCATTTT.

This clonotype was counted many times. CDR3 residues: CASSLYNEGDIQYF. The CDR3 DNA follows: TGCGCCAGCAGCCTCTACAACGAGGGTGACATTCAGTACTTC. The V gene is TRBV4-1, the J gene TRBJ2-4, with a possible D match to TRBD2 (5 bases). Germline V CDR1 and CDR2: MGHRA, YSYEKL. The CDR3 runs 14 residues. V was clipped by 4 bases and J by 8 bases, with 15 bases between them.

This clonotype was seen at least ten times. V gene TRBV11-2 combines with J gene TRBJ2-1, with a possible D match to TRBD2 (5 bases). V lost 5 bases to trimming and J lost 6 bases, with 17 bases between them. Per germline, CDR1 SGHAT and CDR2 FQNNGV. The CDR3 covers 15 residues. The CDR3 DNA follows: TGTGCCAGCAGCCAGACTCCGGAGGCCACCAATGAGCAGTTCTTC. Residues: CASSQTPEATNEQFF.

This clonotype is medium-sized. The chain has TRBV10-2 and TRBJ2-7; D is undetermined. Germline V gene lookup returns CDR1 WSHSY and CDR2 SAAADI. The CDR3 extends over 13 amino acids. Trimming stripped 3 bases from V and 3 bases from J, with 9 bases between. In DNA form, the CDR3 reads TGCGCCAGCAGTGAATTTGAAAGCTACGAGCAGTACTTC. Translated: CASSEFESYEQYF.

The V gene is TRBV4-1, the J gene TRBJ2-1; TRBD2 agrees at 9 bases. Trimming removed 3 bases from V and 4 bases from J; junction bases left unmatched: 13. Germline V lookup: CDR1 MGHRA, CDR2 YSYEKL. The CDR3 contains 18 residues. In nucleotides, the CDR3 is TGCGCCAGCAGCCATCGCTATCTTCCTAGCGGGATATACAATGAGCAGTTCTTC. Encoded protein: CASSHRYLPSGIYNEQFF.

Here the CDR3 DNA reads TGCAGCGCGACCGGGACAGGGACCTACGAGCAGTACTTC. This translates into CSATGTGTYEQYF. This sequence joins TRBV29-1 and TRBJ2-7, with 9 bases that match TRBD1. This CDR3 spans 13 amino acids. Germline V lookup: CDR1 SQVTM, CDR2 ANQGSEA. Trimming at V came to 7 bases and at J to 2 bases, leaving 6 bases not matched to a gene.

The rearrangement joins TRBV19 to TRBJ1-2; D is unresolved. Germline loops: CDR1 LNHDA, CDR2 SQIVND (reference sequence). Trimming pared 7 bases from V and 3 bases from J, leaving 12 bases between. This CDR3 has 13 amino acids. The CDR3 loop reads CASTTNPDYGYTF. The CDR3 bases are TGTGCCAGTACGACTAACCCCGACTATGGCTACACCTTC.

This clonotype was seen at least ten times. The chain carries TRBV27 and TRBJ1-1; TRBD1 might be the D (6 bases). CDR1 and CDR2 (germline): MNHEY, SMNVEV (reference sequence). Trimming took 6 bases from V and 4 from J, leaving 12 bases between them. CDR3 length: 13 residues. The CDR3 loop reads CASSEQGRTEAFF. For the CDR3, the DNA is TGTGCCAGCAGCGAACAGGGTCGCACTGAAGCTTTCTTT.

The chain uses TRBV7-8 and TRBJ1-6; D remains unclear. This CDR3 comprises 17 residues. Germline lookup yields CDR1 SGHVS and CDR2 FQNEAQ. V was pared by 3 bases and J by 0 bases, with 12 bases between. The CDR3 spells CASSFSFSSSYNSPLHF. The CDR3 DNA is TGTGCCAGCAGCTTTAGTTTCTCGAGCTCCTATAATTCACCCCTCCACTTT.